One sample yielded the 4 T cell receptor beta chains listed below, sequenced in a study of blood T cell repertoires in COVID-19. Libraries were prepared by immunoSEQ multiplex PCR; TCRdb keeps only in-frame clonotypes and omits some of them. Among 300,000 to 400,000 clones listed, 88% were seen once. The sample consisted of peripheral blood. Receptors originate from a woman aged 45 to 65 with active or convalescent COVID-19.

This chain uses TRBV11-2 with TRBJ2-7, with D hard to call. The CDR3 totals 14 residues. Trimming removed 5 bases from V and 3 bases from J, with 14 bases in between. Germline CDR1 SGHAT, CDR2 FQNNGV. The CDR3 DNA follows: TGTGCCAGCAGCCCGACACTTCTTCACTACGAGCAGTACTTC. Its protein product is CASSPTLLHYEQYF.

The V call is TRBV28, the J call TRBJ1-2; 7 bases map to TRBD1. This CDR3 comprises 12 residues. Trimming took 5 bases from V and 8 from J; bases not matched to a gene: 5. Germline V gene data show CDR1 as MDHEN and CDR2 as SYDVKM. CDR3 region: CASSPAGGGYTF. For the CDR3, the DNA is TGTGCCAGCAGTCCTGCAGGGGGGGGCTACACCTTC.

The chain carries TRBV14 and TRBJ2-7; D remains unclear. V was pared by 0 bases and J by 6 bases, with 9 bases between. Germline CDR1 and CDR2: SGHDN and FVKESK. The CDR3 runs to 13 residues. CDR3 in amino acids: CASSQDLGFEQYF. DNA of the CDR3: TGTGCCAGCAGCCAAGACCTCGGTTTCGAGCAGTACTTC.

This sequence joins TRBV7-9 and TRBJ1-5, with D hard to call. The V and J ends lost 5 bases and 0 bases respectively, with 8 bases between them. Germline V CDR1 and CDR2: SEHNR, FQNEAQ (reference sequence). This CDR3 region has 14 residues. DNA of the CDR3: TGTGCCAGCAGCGAGGCTTATAGCAATCAGCCCCAGCATTTT. Its protein product is CASSEAYSNQPQHF.